The sequence of this T cell receptor (beta chain) was determined in a study of regulatory T cells. Study-wide points: Skewed V and J usage and few unique V-J pairs marked patient repertoires, most in Tregs. Hydrophobic residues at CDR3 positions 6 and 7 were enriched in conventional CD4+ T cells of CD3G-deficient patients.

The PCR used 52 TRBV and 13 TRBJ primers. TCRdb keeps only in-frame clones here, not all; method: immunoSEQ multiplex PCR. The data contain around 30,000 clones, more than 85% of them seen just once; the ten biggest clones take up 0.75% to 1%. The germline V gene has CDR1 MNHNS and CDR2 SASEGT. The CDR3 runs to 12 residues. The ends were cut back, 7 bases at V and 4 bases at J, with 8 bases in the middle. At testing, patients were 2 to 39 years old, with reduced naive and increased memory T-cell proportions. Regarding this clone: The antigen is unknown.

The sequence was collected from a child aged 2-15 years with CD3G deficiency. Sequencing was done on a sample of conventional CD4+ T cells sorted from blood. The chain uses TRBV6-1 and TRBJ1-5; D possibly corresponds to TRBD1 (6 bases). This CDR3 reads CASNQGNQPQHF. DNA of the CDR3: TGTGCCAGCAATCAGGGGAATCAGCCCCAGCATTTT.